The T cell receptor (beta chain) under discussion was sequenced for a study of T cells in Graves' hyperthyroidism and ophthalmopathy. V was pared by 6 bases and J by 5 bases, with 17 bases between. Germline lookup yields CDR1 LNHDA and CDR2 SQIVND (reference sequence). The CDR3 sequence is 14 residues long. Amplification of TCR beta CDR3 regions was performed using RNA transcripts as template. The primer set for the first-round RT-PCR of the TCR CDR3 was HTBI. Via MiXCR, TCRdb re-called the multiplex PCR reads, giving one row per CDR3 protein. The sample holds around 580,000 distinct CDR3 sequences; around 46% are singletons and the top ten take more than 7.5%. Study results and limitations: Blood also carried most thyroid clonotypes expanded above 0.001. The model predicted ophthalmopathy a median around seven months before onset.

To note about this clonotype: The antigen is not known.

The hyperthyroidism patients had all been newly diagnosed, and their disease duration was under 2 months. Their ages ranged from 18 to 65 years. Patients were excluded because of uncontrolled infection, other autoimmune disease, pregnancy or lactation. The sequence was collected from a woman younger than 30 with Graves' hyperthyroidism. The rearrangement uses TRBV19 and TRBJ2-7, with D possibly matching TRBD1 (6 bases). Sequencing was done on a sample of peripheral blood or thyroid tissue (not recorded which). The CDR3 nucleotides are TGTGCCAGTAGAACCGGCCTAACAGGGAACGAGCAGTACTTC. Translating it yields CASRTGLTGNEQYF.